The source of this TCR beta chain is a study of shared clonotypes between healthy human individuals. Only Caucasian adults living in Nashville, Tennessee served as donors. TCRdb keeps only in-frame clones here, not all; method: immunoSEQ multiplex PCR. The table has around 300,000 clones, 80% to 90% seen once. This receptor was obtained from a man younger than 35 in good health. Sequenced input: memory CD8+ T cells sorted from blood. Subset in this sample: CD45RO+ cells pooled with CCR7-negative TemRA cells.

The CDR3 here is CASSPGGTEQFF. The DNA of the CDR3 is TGTGCCAGCAGCCCGGGAGGCACTGAGCAGTTCTTC. The V and J genes are TRBV9 and TRBJ2-1; the match to TRBD2 covers 7 bases. The J segment lost 9 bases and the V segment lost 4 bases, leaving 4 bases of the junction unmatched. From germline, CDR1 is SGDLS and CDR2 YYNGEE. This CDR3 comprises 12 residues.